This T cell receptor (beta chain) was sequenced in a study of cytomegalovirus exposure and HLA in healthy donors. This clone was seen more than once but under ten times. Its antigen is not known. The CDR3 spans 12 residues. Deletions cut 5 bases from V and 4 bases from J, with 6 bases between. The germline V gene has CDR1 LGHNT and CDR2 FRNRAP. 60 Vbeta and 13 Jbeta primers were used in PCR. Method: immunoSEQ multiplex PCR; TCRdb's copy keeps in-frame clones and lacks some. This sample yields approximately 87,000 clones, of which roughly 81% are seen a single time; 5.6% belongs to the top ten. Study outcomes and limitations: A later look showed TCR association rates differing by HLA locus, highest for DRB1 and lowest for HLA-C.

The source of this sequence is a woman in her late teens or twenties in good health and CMV-seropositive. V usage is TRBV12-5 and J usage is TRBJ1-3; D remains ambiguous. Material for sequencing was PBMCs. CDR3 sequence: CASGPGGNTIYF. The CDR3 nucleotides read TGTGCTAGTGGTCCGGGGGGAAACACCATATATTTT.